Listed here are 14 T cell receptor beta chains from one sample, sequenced in a study of T cells in Graves' hyperthyroidism and ophthalmopathy. RNA transcripts were the template for amplifying TCR beta CDR3 regions. TCR CDR3 regions were first amplified by RT-PCR with HTBI primers. TCRdb reprocessed the multiplex PCR reads via MiXCR and lists one record per CDR3 protein. The sample includes hundreds of thousands of distinct CDR3 sequences, less than 20% of them seen just once. Specimen: blood. These receptors were collected from a young woman with Graves' hyperthyroidism.

The chain carries TRBV6-9 and TRBJ2-7; 10 nucleotides align to TRBD1. Unmatched junction bases numbered 7, after V lost 3 bases and J lost 2 bases. Germline loops: CDR1 MNHGY, CDR2 SVAAGI. This CDR3 comprises 16 residues. The CDR3 spells CASSYAGTGATYEQYF. In nucleotides, the CDR3 is TGTGCCAGCAGTTACGCCGGGACAGGGGCAACCTACGAGCAGTACTTC.

The CDR3, as DNA: TGTGCCAGCACCGCCCGGCTGGCCACCGGGGAGCTGTTTTTT. Translation: CASTARLATGELFF. The V gene is TRBV6-2 or TRBV6-3, the J gene TRBJ2-2; no clear D gene. The CDR3 loop spans 14 amino acids. The germline V gene encodes CDR1 MNHEY and CDR2 SVGEGT. The ends were cut back, 7 bases at V and 4 bases at J, with 13 bases in the middle.

This clonotype showed up many times. The chain carries TRBV11-2 and TRBJ2-7, with a possible D match to TRBD1 (5 bases). V lost 1 base to trimming and J lost 7 bases, with 17 bases between them. Germline V gene sequence: CDR1 SGHAT, CDR2 FQNNGV. This CDR3 is 15 amino acids long. CDR3 DNA sequence: TGTGCCAGCAGCTTAGGAAGGGGTCCACTACGAGAGCAGTACTTC. Its protein product is CASSLGRGPLREQYF. The full variable domain, with the rest looked up from reference TRBV11-2 and TRBJ2-7, is EAGVAQSPRYKIIEKRQSVAFWCNPISGHATLYWYQQILGQGPKLLIQFQNNGVVDDSQLPKDRFSAERLKGVDSTLKIQPAKLEDSAVYLCASSLGRGPLREQYFGPGTRLTVT.

This clonotype was counted at least ten times. The chain is built from TRBV7-2 and TRBJ2-1, with 8 nucleotides matching TRBD2. In germline, CDR1 is SGHTA, CDR2 FQGNSA. The CDR3 extends over 14 amino acids. Trimming took 2 bases from V and 9 from J; bases not matched to a gene: 6. CDR3 DNA sequence: TGTGCCAGCAGCTTAACGGGGGGGCAGGGTGAGCAGTTCTTC. As protein: CASSLTGGQGEQFF.

This chain joins TRBV20-1 and TRBJ1-3; the match to TRBD1 covers 9 bases. Trimming cost V 1 base and J 2 bases; bases outside gene matches: 3. Germline lookup yields CDR1 DFQATT and CDR2 SNEGSKA (reference sequence). The CDR3 has 15 residues. The CDR3 nucleotides are TGCAGTGCTAGAGCCGGGACAGGGACTGGAAACACCATATATTTT. It encodes CSARAGTGTGNTIYF.

This clonotype was seen ten or more times. V and J are TRBV20-1 and TRBJ2-1; D is perhaps TRBD1 (5 bases). Germline V gene sequence: CDR1 DFQATT, CDR2 SNEGSKA (reference sequence). The CDR3 is made up of 13 amino acids. V was shortened by 4 bases and J by 5 bases, with 12 bases between the two germline ends. CDR3 region: CSAKAQVDNEQFF. The DNA of the CDR3 is TGCAGTGCTAAGGCACAGGTAGACAATGAGCAGTTCTTC.

This clonotype has only a few counts. This CDR3 is missing its conserved last phenylalanine or tryptophan, likely due to a read error. This chain joins TRBV20-1 and TRBJ2-7; 13 bases are a match to TRBD2. The CDR3 runs to 16 residues. The V gene end was trimmed by 0 bases and the J gene end by 2 bases; junction bases not matched to a gene: 4. Germline V gene sequence: CDR1 DFQATT, CDR2 SNEGSKA (reference sequence). Here the CDR3 reads CSARDMGTSGTYEQYL. The CDR3 nucleotides are TGCAGTGCTAGAGATATGGGGACTAGCGGGACCTACGAGCAGTACCTC.

This clonotype has at least ten counts. This chain joins TRBV12-3 or TRBV12-4 and TRBJ1-2; TRBD1 is a possible D gene (6 bases). Trimming took 6 bases from V and 7 from J, leaving 15 bases between them. The CDR3 contains 13 residues. This CDR3 reads CASSPRDNLGYTF. The DNA of the CDR3 is TGTGCCAGCAGCCCCCGGGACAATCTTGGCTACACCTTC.

This clonotype was counted at least ten times. The rearrangement joins TRBV5-1 to TRBJ1-4; D is possibly TRBD1 (6 bases). Germline loops: CDR1 SGHRS, CDR2 YFSETQ. Trimming removed 1 base at V and 7 bases at J, with 14 bases between. CDR3 length equals 15 residues. The DNA for the CDR3 is TGCGCCAGCAGCTTGATCGGCAGGGGTGGTGAAAAACTGTTTTTT. This codes for CASSLIGRGGEKLFF.

This clonotype showed up many times. The gene calls are TRBV29-1 and TRBJ2-1; 8 positions match TRBD2. This CDR3 spans 15 amino acids. V was clipped by 3 bases and J by 6 bases; unmatched bases: 10. The germline CDR1 and CDR2 sequences are SQVTM and ANQGSEA. The CDR3 here is CSVDGLRGEVNEQFF. The CDR3 coding sequence is TGCAGCGTTGACGGTTTGCGGGGGGAGGTCAATGAGCAGTTCTTC.

The table lists this clonotype with many counts. The chain employs TRBV29-1 and TRBJ2-7, with TRBD2 matching over 7 bases. This CDR3 is 13 amino acids long. The V and J ends lost 1 base and 2 bases, in that order; junction bases with no gene match: 2. CDR1 SQVTM and CDR2 ANQGSEA come from the germline V gene. CDR3 residues: CSVEGGRAYEQYF. CDR3 DNA: TGCAGCGTTGAAGGCGGGAGAGCCTACGAGCAGTACTTC.

This chain joins TRBV6-1 and TRBJ2-5; weak D call: TRBD2 (7 bases). V lost 8 bases and J lost 5, with 21 bases in between. CDR1 MNHNS and CDR2 SASEGT come from the germline V gene. The CDR3 extends over 15 amino acids. The chain's CDR3 is CASRRAGEGGETQYF. Written as DNA, the CDR3 is TGTGCCAGCCGACGGGCGGGGGAGGGGGGGGAGACCCAGTACTTC.

This chain connects TRBV9 to TRBJ2-5; tentative D call: TRBD1 (5 bases). The CDR3 has 13 amino acids. V lost 4 bases and J lost 2, with 9 bases in between. Germline V gene sequence: CDR1 SGDLS, CDR2 YYNGEE. DNA of the CDR3: TGTGCCAGCAGCCATGACAGTCAAGAGACCCAGTACTTC. It codes for CASSHDSQETQYF.

The rearrangement joins TRBV10-3 to TRBJ2-7; possibly TRBD2 for D (5 bases). Deletions cut 3 bases from V and 1 base from J, with 7 bases between. From germline, CDR1 is ENHRY and CDR2 SYGVKD. The CDR3 is 13 residues long. The CDR3 coding sequence is TGTGCCATCAGTGACGGACTTTCCTACGAGCAGTACTTC. Translated, it gives CAISDGLSYEQYF.